Following are 9 T cell receptor beta chains from one sample sequenced in a study of cytomegalovirus exposure and HLA in healthy donors. Amplification used 60 Vbeta primers and 13 Jbeta primers. Using immunoSEQ multiplex PCR, the repertoire was profiled, and TCRdb retains in-frame clones only, with some absent. The sample shows 150,000 to 200,000 clones, around 77% of them seen only once. Sequenced sample: PBMCs. The receptors were sampled from a man aged 55 to 69 in good health and CMV-seronegative.

This clone was seen only a few times. This rearrangement joins TRBV18 to TRBJ1-1; 11 nucleotides agree with TRBD1. Trimming at V came to 0 bases and at J to 8 bases, leaving 5 bases not matched to a gene. In germline, CDR1 is KGHSH, CDR2 LQKENI. The CDR3 covers 15 residues. CDR3 bases: TGTGCCAGCTCACCACCGGTTGGACAGGGGGCGGAAGCTTTCTTT. It translates to CASSPPVGQGAEAFF.

This clone was detected only a few times. The chain couples TRBV2 to TRBJ2-1; D may be TRBD1 (6 bases). This CDR3 is 13 amino acids long. The germline CDR1 and CDR2 sequences are SNHLY and FYNNEI. With 11 bases removed from V and 4 bases from J, the gap between germline ends came to 15 bases. As DNA, the CDR3 is TGTGCCTCAGGACAGCTGCCATACAATGAGCAGTTCTTC. Its protein product is CASGQLPYNEQFF.

In this sample, this clone turned up once. The gene calls are TRBV5-1 and TRBJ2-7, with D tentatively TRBD1 (6 bases). V dropped 4 bases and J dropped 2 bases, with 16 bases sitting between them. The germline CDR1 and CDR2 sequences are SGHRS and YFSETQ. This CDR3 has 15 residues. This CDR3 reads CASSVSGTPTYEQYF. In nucleotides, the CDR3 is TGCGCCAGCAGCGTTTCCGGGACACCTACCTACGAGCAGTACTTC.

The V gene is TRBV30, the J gene TRBJ2-7, with TRBD2 identical over 7 bases. CDR3 size: 15 residues. Germline V CDR1 and CDR2: GTSNPN, SVGIG (reference sequence). The V segment lost 4 bases and the J segment 4 bases; nucleotides outside the gene matches: 13. The CDR3 nucleotides are TGTGCCTGGATGGGAGGGGAGCGGGACCTTTACGAGCAGTACTTC. Its protein is CAWMGGERDLYEQYF.

V gene TRBV6-1 combines with J gene TRBJ2-5; D may be TRBD2 (6 bases). From germline, CDR1 is MNHNS and CDR2 SASEGT. The CDR3 sequence is 15 residues long. Trimming left V 7 bases short and J 5 bases short, with 20 bases between. The CDR3 loop reads CASTQTGGLQETQYF. In nucleotides, the CDR3 is TGTGCCAGCACTCAAACCGGAGGGCTTCAGGAGACCCAGTACTTC.

This clone was recorded only once. CDR3 DNA: TGTGCCAGCAGCCCTAGAGGGGGGGTTTATGGCTACACCTTC. Translated: CASSPRGGVYGYTF. V and J are TRBV4-2 and TRBJ1-2; perhaps TRBD1 as D (6 bases). In germline, CDR1 is LGHNA, CDR2 YNFKEQ. V was shortened by 4 bases and J by 5 bases, with 14 bases between the two germline ends. The CDR3 spans 14 residues.

This chain links TRBV6-1 with TRBJ2-3; 12 positions agree with TRBD2. Germline V lookup: CDR1 MNHNS, CDR2 SASEGT. The CDR3 sequence is 14 residues long. J was trimmed by 4 bases and V by 9 bases; bases with no gene match: 5. The CDR3 reads CASKLAGGSDTQYF. The CDR3 nucleotides read TGTGCCAGTAAACTAGCGGGGGGATCAGATACGCAGTATTTT.

V gene TRBV6-1 combines with J gene TRBJ2-1, with D unclear. The V and J ends lost 0 bases and 10 bases respectively, with 10 bases between them. The CDR3 consists of 13 residues. The V gene's germline CDR1 is MNHNS and CDR2 SASEGT. The CDR3 spells CASSEAPAWEQFF. As DNA, the CDR3 is TGTGCCAGCAGTGAAGCGCCAGCGTGGGAGCAGTTCTTC.

This rearrangement joins TRBV30 to TRBJ1-6, with TRBD1 identical over 7 bases. The germline gives CDR1 GTSNPN, CDR2 SVGIG (reference sequence). The junction had 3 bases not matched to a gene; V was cut back by 1 base and J by 0 bases. CDR3 length equals 16 residues. The CDR3 loop is CAWSGTGSSYNSPLHF. CDR3 sequence (DNA): TGTGCCTGGAGTGGGACAGGAAGCTCCTATAATTCACCCCTCCACTTT.